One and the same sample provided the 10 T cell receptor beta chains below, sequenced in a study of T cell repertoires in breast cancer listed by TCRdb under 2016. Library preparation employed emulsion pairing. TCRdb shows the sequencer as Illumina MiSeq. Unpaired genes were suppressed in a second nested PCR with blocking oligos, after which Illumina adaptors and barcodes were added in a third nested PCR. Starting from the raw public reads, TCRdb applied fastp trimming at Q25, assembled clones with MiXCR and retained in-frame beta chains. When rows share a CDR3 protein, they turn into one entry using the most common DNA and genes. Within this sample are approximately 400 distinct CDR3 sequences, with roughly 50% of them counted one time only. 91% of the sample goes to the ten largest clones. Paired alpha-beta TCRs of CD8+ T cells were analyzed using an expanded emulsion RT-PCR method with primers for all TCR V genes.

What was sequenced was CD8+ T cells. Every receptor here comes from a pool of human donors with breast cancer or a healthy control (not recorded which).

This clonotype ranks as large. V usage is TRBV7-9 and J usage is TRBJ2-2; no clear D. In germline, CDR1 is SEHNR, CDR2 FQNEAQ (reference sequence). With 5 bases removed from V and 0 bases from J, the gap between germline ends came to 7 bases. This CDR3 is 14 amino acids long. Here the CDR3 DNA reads TGTGCCAGCAGCCCACGGGCGAACACCGGGGAGCTGTTTTTT. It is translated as CASSPRANTGELFF.

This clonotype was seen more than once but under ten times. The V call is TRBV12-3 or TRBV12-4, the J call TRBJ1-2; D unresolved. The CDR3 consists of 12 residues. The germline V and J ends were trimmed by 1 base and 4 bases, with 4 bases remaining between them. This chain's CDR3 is CASSLVGYGYTF. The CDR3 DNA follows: TGTGCCAGCAGTTTAGTAGGCTATGGCTACACCTTC.

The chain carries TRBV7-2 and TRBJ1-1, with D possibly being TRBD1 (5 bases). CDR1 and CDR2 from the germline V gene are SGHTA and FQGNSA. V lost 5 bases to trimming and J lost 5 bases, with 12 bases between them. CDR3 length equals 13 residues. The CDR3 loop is CASSPWGGTEAFF. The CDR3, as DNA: TGTGCCAGCAGCCCGTGGGGGGGGACTGAAGCTTTCTTT.

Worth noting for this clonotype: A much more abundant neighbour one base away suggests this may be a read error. The CDR3 bases are TGTGCCAGCAGCGTAAGCTCGAGGGGGGCTGAACCTAGCACAGATACGCAGTATTTT. Its protein product is CASSVSSRGAEPSTDTQYF. V is TRBV9 and J is TRBJ2-3; D may be TRBD1 or TRBD2 (6 bases each). Trimming removed 1 base at V and 0 bases at J, with 21 bases between. Germline CDR1 reads SGDLS; CDR2 reads YYNGEE. CDR3 length: 19 residues.

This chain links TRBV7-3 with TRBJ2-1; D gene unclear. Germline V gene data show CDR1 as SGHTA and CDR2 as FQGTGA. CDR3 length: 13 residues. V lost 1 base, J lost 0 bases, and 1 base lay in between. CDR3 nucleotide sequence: TGTGCCAGCAGCTTAAGCTCCTACAATGAGCAGTTCTTC. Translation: CASSLSSYNEQFF.

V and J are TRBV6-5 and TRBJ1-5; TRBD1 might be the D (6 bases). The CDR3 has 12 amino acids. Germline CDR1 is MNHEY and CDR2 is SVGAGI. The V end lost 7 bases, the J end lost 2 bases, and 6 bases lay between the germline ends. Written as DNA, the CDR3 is TGTGCCAGCACAGGGGGCAATCAGCCCCAGCATTTT. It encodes CASTGGNQPQHF.

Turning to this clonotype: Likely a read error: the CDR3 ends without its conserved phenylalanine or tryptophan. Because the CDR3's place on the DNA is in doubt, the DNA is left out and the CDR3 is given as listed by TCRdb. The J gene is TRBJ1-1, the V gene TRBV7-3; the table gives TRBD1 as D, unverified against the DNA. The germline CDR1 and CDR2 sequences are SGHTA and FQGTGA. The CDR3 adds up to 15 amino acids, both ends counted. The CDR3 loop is CASSLTGGMNTEAGG.

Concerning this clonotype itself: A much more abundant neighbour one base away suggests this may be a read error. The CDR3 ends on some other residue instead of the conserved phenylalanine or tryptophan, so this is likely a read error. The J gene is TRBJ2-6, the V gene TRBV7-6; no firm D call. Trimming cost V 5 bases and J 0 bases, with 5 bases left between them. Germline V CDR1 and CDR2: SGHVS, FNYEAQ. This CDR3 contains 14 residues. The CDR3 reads CASSPDSGANVLTS. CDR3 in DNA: TGTGCCAGCAGCCCAGACTCTGGGGCCAACGTCCTGACTTCC.

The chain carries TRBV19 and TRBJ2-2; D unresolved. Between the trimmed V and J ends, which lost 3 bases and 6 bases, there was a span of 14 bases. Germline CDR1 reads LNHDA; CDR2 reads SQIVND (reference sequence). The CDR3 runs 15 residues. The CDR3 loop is CASSIWQFNAGELFF. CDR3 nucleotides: TGTGCCAGTAGTATTTGGCAGTTTAACGCCGGGGAGCTGTTTTTT.

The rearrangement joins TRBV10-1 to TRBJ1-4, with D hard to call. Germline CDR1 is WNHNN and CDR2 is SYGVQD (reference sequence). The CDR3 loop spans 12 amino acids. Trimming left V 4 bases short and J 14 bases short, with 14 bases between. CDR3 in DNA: TGCGCCAGCAGTGCAGACAAGTCTGACCTGTTTTTT. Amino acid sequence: CASSADKSDLFF.